What follows are 14 T cell receptor beta chains derived from one specimen sequenced in a study of T cells expressing NK-cell markers. TCRdb reprocessed the 5' RACE reads and stores each CDR3 protein as one record, lacking DNA. This sample contains 500,000 to 700,000 distinct CDR3 sequences. The sequenced sample was blood T cells: a sorted CD56 or NKG2C T cell subset, CD4+ or CD8+ T cells, or bulk PBMC T cells (not recorded which). The receptors originated from a man aged 18 to 30 in good health.

The J gene is TRBJ2-5, the V gene TRBV7-2; lacking DNA, the TRBD1 call made by TCRdb goes unchecked. CDR1 is SGHTA, CDR2 FQGNSA, per germline. The CDR3 covers 14 residues. CDR3 protein: CASRGDREEETQYF.

This chain's CDR3 is CASSPGTGGLLNEQFF. The chain carries TRBV6-2 or TRBV6-3 and TRBJ2-1; TCRdb names TRBD1, which stays unverified in the absence of DNA. The CDR3 contains 16 residues. CDR1 and CDR2 from the germline V gene are MNHEY and SVGEGT.

This chain joins TRBV24-1 and TRBJ2-5; TCRdb's assignment of TRBD1 cannot be checked, as there is no DNA. Germline values: CDR1 KGHDR, CDR2 SFDVKD. The CDR3 has 15 amino acids. The CDR3: CATSDFTGGEETQYF.

The chain combines TRBV7-2 with TRBJ2-1; the TRBD1 assignment by TCRdb is unverifiable without DNA. Per the germline V gene, CDR1 is SGHTA and CDR2 is FQGNSA. The CDR3 loop spans 14 amino acids. The CDR3 region is CASSLEDSANEQFF.

The chain is built from TRBV14 and TRBJ2-5; without DNA, the TCRdb call of TRBD1 cannot be checked. The CDR3 extends over 17 amino acids. In germline, CDR1 is SGHDN, CDR2 FVKESK. This CDR3 reads CASSQLTGTGFVETQYF. Full variable domain (outside the CDR3, taken from reference TRBV14 and TRBJ2-5): EAGVTQFPSHSVIEKGQTVTLRCDPISGHDNLYWYRRVMGKEIKFLLHFVKESKQDESGMPNNRFLAERTGGTYSTLKVQPAELEDSGVYFCASSQLTGTGFVETQYFGPGTRLLVL.

V is TRBV7-9 and J is TRBJ2-2; TCRdb lists TRBD2, though no DNA is available to test this call. This CDR3 comprises 14 residues. Germline CDR1 reads SEHNR; CDR2 reads FQNEAQ (reference sequence). CDR3 amino acids: CASSTAGSTGELFF.

The chain links TRBV20-1 to TRBJ2-5; TCRdb designates TRBD1, a call that cannot be tested without DNA. Germline V gene data show CDR1 as DFQATT and CDR2 as SNEGSKA (reference sequence). The CDR3 sequence is 14 residues long. CDR3 protein: CSARSGLTRGSQYF.

The genes are TRBV6-2 or TRBV6-3 and TRBJ2-1; the D gene TCRdb calls, TRBD2, cannot be checked with no DNA. This CDR3 comprises 14 residues. Germline CDR1 is MNHEY and CDR2 is SVGEGT. CDR3 sequence reads: CASQKREGSNEQFF.

This chain links TRBV5-1 with TRBJ1-1; there is no DNA to check the TCRdb D call of TRBD1. The CDR3 runs to 15 residues. The V gene's germline CDR1 is SGHRS and CDR2 YFSETQ. This chain's CDR3 is CASSGTRGGNTEAFF. The variable domain in full, with the rest retrieved from reference TRBV5-1 and TRBJ1-1, is KAGVTQTPRYLIKTRGQQVTLSCSPISGHRSVSWYQQTPGQGLQFLFEYFSETQRNKGNFPGRFSGRQFSNSRSEMNVSTLELGDSALYLCASSGTRGGNTEAFFGQGTRLTVV.

V and J are TRBV28 and TRBJ1-1; without DNA, the TCRdb call of TRBD1 cannot be checked. CDR3 length: 15 residues. Germline CDR1 and CDR2: MDHEN and SYDVKM. The chain's CDR3 is CASSGSQGTRTEAFF.

The chain employs TRBV5-1 and TRBJ2-3; TCRdb proposes TRBD1, but this gene call is untestable without DNA. CDR1 and CDR2 from the germline V gene are SGHRS and YFSETQ. The CDR3 covers 16 residues. This CDR3 reads CASSLVGTGRQDTQYF. Combining the CDR3 with reference TRBV5-1 and TRBJ2-3 gives the whole variable domain KAGVTQTPRYLIKTRGQQVTLSCSPISGHRSVSWYQQTPGQGLQFLFEYFSETQRNKGNFPGRFSGRQFSNSRSEMNVSTLELGDSALYLCASSLVGTGRQDTQYFGPGTRLTVL.

The J gene is TRBJ2-1, the V gene TRBV6-2 or TRBV6-3; as DNA is missing, the TRBD2 call by TCRdb cannot be tested. The CDR3 sequence is 18 residues long. From germline, CDR1 is MNHEY and CDR2 SVGEGT. The CDR3 reads CASSVGTRMSGSYNEQFF.

The genes are TRBV10-3 and TRBJ2-1; TCRdb names TRBD1, which stays unverified in the absence of DNA. The germline V gene has CDR1 ENHRY and CDR2 SYGVKD. CDR3 length equals 16 residues. CDR3 amino acids: CAISESKGPGANEQFF.

The CDR3 protein is CSVETGTVGDQPQHF. The rearrangement uses TRBV29-1 and TRBJ1-5; TCRdb's D gene call, TRBD1, goes unchecked for lack of DNA. CDR3 length: 15 amino acids. CDR1 and CDR2 from the germline V gene are SQVTM and ANQGSEA.